The clone carrying this TCR beta chain came up a few times. Antigen: not known. The data stem from a study of identifying expanded T cells in peripheral blood. Points from the study as a whole: Across healthy donors, higher total template counts meant significantly greater approximately two-week count variance.

This CDR3 has 14 residues. The protocol was immunoSEQ multiplex PCR, while the TCRdb copy is restricted to in-frame clones and leaves out a portion. The sample has about 85,000 clones, roughly 91% seen once. Collection occurred without any documented infections or immune events in donors. The rearrangement links TRBV12-2 to TRBJ2-1; whether TRBD1, the table's D call, matches the DNA was not checked. TRBV12-2 is flagged as a pseudogene. Sequencing was carried out using blood. The TCR sequence derives from a person aged 18-70 years in good health. The CDR3 loop is CASRLTQGANEQFF. CDR3 nucleotides: TGTGCAAGTCGCCTCACACAGGGGGCCAATGAGCAGTTCTTC.